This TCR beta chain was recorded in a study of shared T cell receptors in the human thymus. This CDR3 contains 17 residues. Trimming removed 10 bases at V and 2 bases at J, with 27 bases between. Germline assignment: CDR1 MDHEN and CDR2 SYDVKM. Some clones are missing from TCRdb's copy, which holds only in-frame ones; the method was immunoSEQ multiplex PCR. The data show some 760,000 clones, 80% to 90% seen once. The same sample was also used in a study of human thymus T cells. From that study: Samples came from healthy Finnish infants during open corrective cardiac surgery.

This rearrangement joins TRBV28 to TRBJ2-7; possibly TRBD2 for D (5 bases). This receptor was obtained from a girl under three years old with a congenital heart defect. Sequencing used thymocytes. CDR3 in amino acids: CATKIRADPSTAYEQYF. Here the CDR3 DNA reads TGTGCCACCAAGATTCGAGCGGATCCCTCCACGGCCTACGAGCAGTACTTC.